Below, one T cell receptor beta chain is given with its context. Antigen specificity is unknown. 13 Jbeta primers and 60 Vbeta primers were used for the PCR. Produced via immunoSEQ multiplex PCR; TCRdb's table is partial and in-frame only. The table lists around 150,000 clones, roughly four fifths of them singletons. The length of the CDR3 is 17 residues. Losses at the gene ends were 1 base for V and 7 bases for J; bases not matched to a gene: 10. The germline gives CDR1 SGHVS, CDR2 FQNEAQ. This specimen belongs to a study of cytomegalovirus exposure and HLA in healthy donors. Across the study: Some 91 million unique TCRs from HLA-typed donors were held in an early release of data.

Study outcomes and limitations: TCR beta chain V- and J-gene trimming was linked, in a later analysis, to a missense variant in DCLRE1C. Through in vitro validation, a few CMV-associated chains were shown to be specific for CMV antigens. Cytomegalovirus association was assigned to 170 or so TCR beta chains.

The TCR was taken from a man between 25 and 39 years old in good health and CMV-seropositive. The chain carries TRBV7-8 and TRBJ2-1; TRBD2 agrees at 10 bases. What was sequenced was PBMCs. CDR3 amino acids: CASSLGGVSGRGNEQFF. The DNA of the CDR3 is TGTGCCAGCAGCTTAGGTGGGGTCAGCGGGAGGGGTAATGAGCAGTTCTTC. The entire variable domain, with the rest obtained from reference TRBV7-8 and TRBJ2-1, is as follows: GAGVSQSPRYKVAKRGQDVALRCDPISGHVSLFWYQQALGQGPEFLTYFQNEAQLDKSGLPSDRFFAERPEGSVSTLKIQRTQQEDSAVYLCASSLGGVSGRGNEQFFGPGTRLTVL.